This TCR beta chain originates from a study of blood T cells in healthy people across ages. General study points: With donor CMV status unknown, expanded clonotype changes were possibly confounded.

In germline, CDR1 is DFQATT, CDR2 SNEGSKA (reference sequence). V was cut by 1 base and J by 4 bases, with 14 bases left in between. The CDR3 is made up of 14 amino acids. This clonotype was observed a handful of times. The antigen is unknown. A sample-barcoded 5' primer and a J-beta primer mix were used in a second PCR of about 7 to 11 cycles. TCRdb used MiXCR to reprocess the 5' RACE reads, holding one entry per CDR3 protein. The sample holds 700,000 to 850,000 distinct CDR3 sequences, 53% seen once. The sequenced sample consisted of blood. This TCR was sampled from an elderly man in good health. The chain is built from TRBV20-1 and TRBJ2-7; D perhaps matches TRBD2 (5 bases). The CDR3 loop reads CSARGPSAEYEQYF. The CDR3 DNA sequence: TGCAGTGCTAGAGGCCCCTCAGCGGAATACGAGCAGTACTTC.